These 14 T cell receptor beta chains came from one sample sequenced in a study of OX40 agonist ivuxolimab in advanced cancers. Here immunoSEQ multiplex PCR was the method, and the copy in TCRdb shows in-frame clones only, minus some. This sample carries approximately 81,000 clones, 85% to 95% of them seen once, and the ten largest clones take more than 13%. Sequenced material: CD4+ or CD8+ T cells sorted from blood, taken in a trial of the OX40 agonist ivuxolimab. These receptors were taken from an adult with an advanced solid tumor such as melanoma, head and neck, liver or kidney cancer.

The chain couples TRBV9 to TRBJ1-5; D is undetermined. Trimming took off 0 bases at V and 7 bases at J, with 11 bases between the two ends. The CDR3 is 14 residues long. CDR1 and CDR2 from the germline V gene are SGDLS and YYNGEE. CDR3 bases: TGTGCCAGCAGCGTAGGTTGGACGGGACAGCCCCAGCATTTT. Amino acid sequence: CASSVGWTGQPQHF.

The chain uses TRBV5-4 and TRBJ2-5; 7 nucleotides align to TRBD2. The assigned J gene may be wrong: the sequence end matches TRBJ2-7 better. The CDR3 length is 15 residues. Germline lookup yields CDR1 SGHNT and CDR2 YYREEE (reference sequence). CDR3 sequence: CASRSGGTTPYEQYF. The CDR3, as DNA: TGTGCCAGCAGAAGTGGAGGGACTACTCCCTACGAGCAGTACTTC.

The chain joins TRBV7-2 to TRBJ1-2, with a tentative D call TRBD1 (5 bases). Germline CDR1 and CDR2: SGHTA and FQGNSA. Trimming shortened V by 0 bases and J by 5 bases, and 16 bases separated the two germline ends. The CDR3 runs to 16 residues. CDR3 DNA: TGTGCCAGCAGCTTAGCGGTGTCCGGGGCCGGATATGGCTACACCTTC. It translates to CASSLAVSGAGYGYTF.

V usage is TRBV4-1 and J usage is TRBJ2-1; 8 bases map to TRBD2. The CDR3 runs to 16 residues. Germline V gives CDR1 MGHRA, CDR2 YSYEKL. The junction had 8 bases not matched to a gene; V was cut back by 4 bases and J by 3 bases. CDR3 residues: CASSPTPGGVYNEQFF. DNA of the CDR3: TGCGCCAGCAGCCCAACCCCGGGGGGGGTCTACAATGAGCAGTTCTTC.

The chain joins TRBV7-2 to TRBJ2-1, with D possibly matching TRBD1 (6 bases). The germline CDR1 and CDR2 sequences are SGHTA and FQGNSA. The V gene lost 5 bases and the J gene lost 0 bases, with 11 bases spanning the gap. This CDR3 spans 15 amino acids. CDR3: CASSLGDNSYNEQFF. The CDR3 bases are TGTGCCAGCAGCCTCGGGGACAACTCCTACAATGAGCAGTTCTTC.

The genes are TRBV15 and TRBJ1-5; unclear D gene. Germline V gene data show CDR1 as LNHNV and CDR2 as YYDKDF (reference sequence). Trimming removed 0 bases from V and 6 bases from J, with 9 bases in between. CDR3 length equals 14 residues. This CDR3 reads CATSRDGVSQPQHF. The CDR3 nucleotides read TGTGCCACCAGCAGAGATGGGGTCTCTCAGCCCCAGCATTTT.

The genes are TRBV7-2 and TRBJ2-1; the D gene could be TRBD1 or TRBD2 (5 bases each). The V end was cut by 4 bases, the J end by 14 bases, with 12 bases between. The CDR3 length is 11 residues. Germline V CDR1 and CDR2: SGHTA, FQGNSA. CDR3 bases: TGTGCCAGCAGCTCCCGGGACCATAAGTTCTTC. Translating gives CASSSRDHKFF.

The J gene is TRBJ1-5, the V gene TRBV23-1, with D perhaps TRBD1 (5 bases). Being an ORF, TRBV23-1 has a function that is uncertain. V was cut by 1 base and J by 2 bases, with 12 bases left in between. This CDR3 contains 16 residues. Here the CDR3 DNA reads TGCGCCAGCAGTCAATGGGGGTTTAATGGCAATCAGCCCCAGCATTTT. Translating it yields CASSQWGFNGNQPQHF.

The rearrangement links TRBV11-3 to TRBJ2-7, with TRBD2 matching over 9 bases. Germline CDR1 is SGHNT and CDR2 is YENEEA. The J segment lost 4 bases and the V segment lost 4 bases, leaving 2 bases of the junction unmatched. The length of the CDR3 is 13 residues. The CDR3 is CASSSRGGYEQYF. In nucleotides, the CDR3 is TGTGCCAGCAGCTCGCGGGGGGGATACGAGCAGTACTTC.

This chain uses TRBV19 with TRBJ1-5; 9 bases line up with TRBD1. V was clipped by 4 bases and J by 4 bases; unmatched bases: 2. The CDR3 is made up of 14 amino acids. Germline V gene lookup returns CDR1 LNHDA and CDR2 SQIVND (reference sequence). The CDR3 sequence: CASSRQGVNQPQHF. In DNA, the CDR3 is TGTGCCAGTAGTAGACAGGGGGTGAATCAGCCCCAGCATTTT.

The V and J genes are TRBV5-1 and TRBJ2-7; possibly TRBD1 for D (6 bases). V was clipped by 3 bases and J by 7 bases, with 17 bases between them. This CDR3 has 14 residues. CDR1 is SGHRS and CDR2 is YFSETQ in the germline V gene. CDR3 DNA: TGCGCCAGCAGCTCGGACTCTAGGGGGTTGGAGCAGTACTTC. It codes for CASSSDSRGLEQYF. The whole variable domain, remainder taken from reference TRBV5-1 and TRBJ2-7, is KAGVTQTPRYLIKTRGQQVTLSCSPISGHRSVSWYQQTPGQGLQFLFEYFSETQRNKGNFPGRFSGRQFSNSRSEMNVSTLELGDSALYLCASSSDSRGLEQYFGPGTRLTVT.

The rearrangement uses TRBV4-3 and TRBJ2-7, with D possibly TRBD2 on 5 matching bases. V lost 0 bases and J lost 2, with 11 bases in between. The V gene's germline CDR1 is LGHNA and CDR2 YSLEER. The CDR3 runs 15 residues. CDR3 nucleotides: TGCGCCAGCAGCCAAGATGCGGGTATTACCTACGAGCAGTACTTC. Its protein is CASSQDAGITYEQYF.

The chain combines TRBV5-5 with TRBJ2-3; TRBD2 agrees at 7 bases. CDR1 is SGHKS and CDR2 is YYEKEE in the germline V gene (reference sequence). This CDR3 has 15 amino acids. After removal of 5 bases from V and 6 bases from J, the junction contained 12 bases not matched to a gene. The CDR3 protein is CASRTWAGVSDTQYF. The CDR3 DNA reads TGTGCCAGCAGGACGTGGGCGGGAGTATCTGATACGCAGTATTTT.

The chain joins TRBV7-9 to TRBJ2-1; D is perhaps TRBD1 (5 bases). The CDR3 sequence is 16 residues long. The V and J ends lost 3 bases and 1 base respectively, with 13 bases between them. CDR1 SEHNR and CDR2 FQNEAQ come from the germline V gene (reference sequence). The DNA for the CDR3 is TGTGCCAGCAGCTTCAGTGAGACAGTGTCCTACAATGAGCAGTTCTTC. It is translated as CASSFSETVSYNEQFF.